Presented here are 26 T cell receptor beta chains from one specimen sequenced in a study of T cells in tuberculosis. After thawing and overnight rest, PBMC were stained with GMM-loaded CD1B tetramer, viability dye and anti-CD3 for sorting. C32 glucose monomycolate from Rhodococcus equi was loaded onto the CD1B tetramers. The table came from immunoSEQ multiplex PCR; TCRdb's copy has only in-frame clones and leaves some out. Of 55,000 to 65,000 clones in the sample, 80% to 85% were seen once. Sequencing used CD1b-GMM tetramer-negative cells sorted from PBMCs. The origin of the receptors is an adult woman with latent tuberculosis.

This chain uses TRBV5-5 with TRBJ1-2; TRBD1 agrees at 8 bases. CDR3 length: 15 residues. The J segment lost 8 bases and the V segment lost 3 bases, leaving 12 bases of the junction unmatched. The V gene's germline CDR1 is SGHKS and CDR2 YYEKEE (reference sequence). The CDR3 DNA reads as TGTGCCAGCAGCTGGGGGACCGGGACAGGTAACGGCTACACCTTC. This encodes CASSWGTGTGNGYTF.

The V call is TRBV28, the J call TRBJ1-2; 9 bases map to TRBD1. This CDR3 is built from 16 residues. Germline V gene data show CDR1 as MDHEN and CDR2 as SYDVKM. V lost 5 bases to trimming and J lost 3 bases; unmatched junction nucleotides: 10. The CDR3 coding sequence is TGTGCCAGCAGTCTAAGCGACAGGGGGGAAGACTATGGCTACACCTTC. Its protein is CASSLSDRGEDYGYTF.

The rearrangement links TRBV5-1 to TRBJ1-2; 8 bases are shared with TRBD1. Per germline, CDR1 SGHRS and CDR2 YFSETQ. V gave up 4 bases and J gave up 2 bases; unmatched junction bases: 13. The CDR3 sequence is 17 residues long. The CDR3 protein is CASSHYTGTGANYGYTF. Written as DNA, the CDR3 is TGCGCCAGCAGCCATTATACCGGGACAGGTGCGAACTATGGCTACACCTTC.

This clone was detected only once. This chain joins TRBV2 and TRBJ1-5; D is unclear. Trimming shortened V by 2 bases and J by 0 bases, and 8 bases separated the two germline ends. The CDR3 contains 15 residues. The germline V gene encodes CDR1 SNHLY and CDR2 FYNNEI. Written as DNA, the CDR3 is TGTGCCAGCAGTGAACGGGATCATAGCAATCAGCCCCAGCATTTT. This encodes CASSERDHSNQPQHF. The variable domain in full, completed from reference TRBV2 and TRBJ1-5, reads EPEVTQTPSHQVTQMGQEVILRCVPISNHLYFYWYRQILGQKVEFLVSFYNNEISEKSEIFDDQFSVERPDGSNFTLKIRSTKLEDSAMYFCASSERDHSNQPQHFGDGTRLSIL.

The V and J genes are TRBV5-1 and TRBJ1-1; D is ambiguous. The germline V gene has CDR1 SGHRS and CDR2 YFSETQ. The length of the CDR3 is 13 residues. V was pared by 5 bases and J by 3 bases, with 11 bases between. For the CDR3, the DNA is TGCGCCAGCAGTCATGACTCGGACACTGAAGCTTTCTTT. Translated, it gives CASSHDSDTEAFF. Filled out from reference TRBV5-1 and TRBJ1-1, the complete variable domain reads KAGVTQTPRYLIKTRGQQVTLSCSPISGHRSVSWYQQTPGQGLQFLFEYFSETQRNKGNFPGRFSGRQFSNSRSEMNVSTLELGDSALYLCASSHDSDTEAFFGQGTRLTVV.

The chain combines TRBV5-5 with TRBJ1-1, with a possible D match to TRBD1 (6 bases). The CDR3 contains 16 residues. The V gene's germline CDR1 is SGHKS and CDR2 YYEKEE (reference sequence). V shed 5 bases and J shed 2 bases, with 19 bases lying between them. The CDR3 bases are TGTGCCAGCAGACCTGTCGCTACACAGGGAAACACTGAAGCTTTCTTT. Translated, it gives CASRPVATQGNTEAFF.

CDR3 sequence: CASSLTRDYNEQFF. In nucleotides, the CDR3 is TGTGCCAGCAGCCTTACTAGGGACTACAATGAGCAGTTCTTC. The V gene is TRBV7-2, the J gene TRBJ2-1, with TRBD2 as a possible D gene (5 bases). There are 14 residues in the CDR3. The V gene lost 5 bases and the J gene lost 3 bases, with 11 bases spanning the gap. Germline assignment: CDR1 SGHTA and CDR2 FQGNSA.

The chain joins TRBV5-5 to TRBJ1-3; 7 bases map to TRBD1. Germline CDR1 SGHKS, CDR2 YYEKEE (reference sequence). V lost 4 bases and J lost 0; bases outside the gene matches: 10. The length of the CDR3 is 17 residues. This CDR3 is CASSLRTGSLSGNTIYF. The CDR3 bases are TGTGCCAGCAGCCTCCGGACAGGCTCACTCTCTGGAAACACCATATATTTT.

The chain recombines TRBV6-4 with TRBJ2-3; D uncertain. Germline CDR1 reads MRHNA; CDR2 reads SNTAGT. Trimming took 0 bases from V and 3 from J, leaving 10 bases between them. The CDR3 consists of 15 residues. The CDR3 sequence: CASSDSYAATDTQYF. CDR3 nucleotide sequence: TGTGCCAGCAGTGACTCGTACGCAGCGACAGATACGCAGTATTTT.

V is TRBV7-2 and J is TRBJ2-7; 12 nucleotides line up with TRBD2. The CDR3 has 15 residues. The ends lost 1 base at V and 9 bases at J; junction bases unmatched: 7. Germline V gene sequence: CDR1 SGHTA, CDR2 FQGNSA. Here the CDR3 reads CASSLEGGLAGRQYF. Written as DNA, the CDR3 is TGTGCCAGCAGCTTAGAAGGAGGACTAGCGGGAAGGCAGTACTTC.

The chain has TRBV7-3 and TRBJ2-3, with 11 bases that match TRBD2. The junction had 10 bases not matched to a gene; V was cut back by 2 bases and J by 6 bases. CDR1 and CDR2 (germline): SGHTA, FQGTGA. This CDR3 region has 17 residues. CDR3 protein: CASSLGTLAGVTDTQYF. CDR3 sequence (DNA): TGTGCCAGCAGCTTAGGCACACTAGCGGGAGTAACCGATACGCAGTATTTT. Combining the CDR3 with reference TRBV7-3 and TRBJ2-3 gives the whole variable domain GAGVSQTPSNKVTEKGKYVELRCDPISGHTALYWYRQSLGQGPEFLIYFQGTGAADDSGLPNDRFFAVRPEGSVSTLKIQRTERGDSAVYLCASSLGTLAGVTDTQYFGPGTRLTVL.

The chain couples TRBV5-1 to TRBJ2-3; 11 bases match TRBD2. Germline trimming cut 5 bases from V and 3 bases from J; bases unmatched to any gene: 5. This CDR3 has 15 amino acids. CDR1 and CDR2 (germline): SGHRS, YFSETQ. The CDR3 loop is CASRHSGGETDTQYF. CDR3 DNA sequence: TGCGCCAGCAGACATAGCGGGGGGGAGACAGATACGCAGTATTTT.

The chain combines TRBV2 with TRBJ2-7; TRBD2 is a possible D gene (5 bases). Germline V gives CDR1 SNHLY, CDR2 FYNNEI. The CDR3 runs to 13 residues. Trimming removed 6 bases from V and 0 bases from J, with 9 bases in between. CDR3 bases: TGTGCCAGCAGGGACTGGCACTCCTACGAGCAGTACTTC. Encoded protein: CASRDWHSYEQYF.

This clone was seen a few times. This chain connects TRBV5-1 to TRBJ2-3, with D possibly being TRBD1 (5 bases). Trimming removed 0 bases at V and 1 base at J, with 12 bases between. The CDR3 is 16 amino acids. CDR1 is SGHRS, CDR2 YFSETQ, per germline. CDR3 nucleotide sequence: TGCGCCAGCAGCTTGGAAGCAGGGAAAGGCACAGATACGCAGTATTTT. It translates to CASSLEAGKGTDTQYF.

This sequence joins TRBV7-9 and TRBJ2-5; 7 bases fit TRBD2. After removal of 5 bases from V and 5 bases from J, the junction contained 14 bases not matched to a gene. This CDR3 contains 16 residues. Per germline, CDR1 SEHNR and CDR2 FQNEAQ (reference sequence). CDR3 in DNA: TGTGCCAGCAGCCATGCACACCCCCAGGGAGGGGAGACCCAGTACTTC. Encoded protein: CASSHAHPQGGETQYF.

The chain recombines TRBV6-4 with TRBJ1-5; no clear D gene. This CDR3 region has 14 residues. V lost 5 bases, J lost 2 bases, and 10 bases lay in between. CDR1 is MRHNA and CDR2 is SNTAGT in the germline V gene. This CDR3 is CASSPGGGNQPQHF. The DNA of the CDR3 is TGTGCCAGCAGTCCCGGCGGCGGCAATCAGCCCCAGCATTTT.

CDR3 DNA: TGTGCCAGCAGTTTGGGGCAGGGGGCTCGAGGCTACACCTTC. Its protein product is CASSLGQGARGYTF. J is TRBJ1-2 and V is TRBV28; 8 bases are shared with TRBD1. Germline V gene lookup returns CDR1 MDHEN and CDR2 SYDVKM. The V and J ends lost 3 bases and 8 bases, in that order; junction bases with no gene match: 8. This CDR3 is built from 14 residues.

V and J are TRBV2 and TRBJ1-2; TRBD1 matches 9 bases. The junction had 6 bases not matched to a gene; V was cut back by 11 bases and J by 8 bases. This CDR3 spans 11 amino acids. The germline V gene encodes CDR1 SNHLY and CDR2 FYNNEI. CDR3 bases: TGTGCCGGCACAGGGGGCCGCGGCTACACCTTC. Translating gives CAGTGGRGYTF.

The rearrangement joins TRBV19 to TRBJ2-5; TRBD1 is a possible D gene (6 bases). The germline gives CDR1 LNHDA, CDR2 SQIVND (reference sequence). There are 15 residues in the CDR3. V lost 0 bases, J lost 7 bases, and 15 bases lay in between. CDR3 nucleotide sequence: TGTGCCAGTAGTATAGATGCAGCTAGAGGGGGGACCCAGTACTTC. This codes for CASSIDAARGGTQYF.

CDR3 nucleotides: TGTGCCAGCGGGGGTAGCGGGAGCGGCGAGCAGTACTTC. It encodes CASGGSGSGEQYF. This sequence joins TRBV27 and TRBJ2-7, with 9 bases fitting TRBD2. V was pared by 8 bases and J by 6 bases, with 8 bases of the junction left unmatched. CDR1 and CDR2 from the germline V gene are MNHEY and SMNVEV (reference sequence). The CDR3 runs to 13 residues.

The rearrangement uses TRBV7-9 and TRBJ2-5; TRBD1 matches 10 bases. The CDR3 is made up of 15 amino acids. In germline, CDR1 is SEHNR, CDR2 FQNEAQ (reference sequence). After removal of 3 bases from V and 2 bases from J, the junction contained 3 bases not matched to a gene. CDR3 residues: CASSFRTGGQETQYF. In nucleotides, the CDR3 is TGTGCCAGCAGCTTCCGGACAGGGGGACAAGAGACCCAGTACTTC.

The V gene is TRBV2, the J gene TRBJ2-7, with a possible D match to TRBD1 (5 bases). This CDR3 has 11 residues. CDR1 is SNHLY and CDR2 is FYNNEI in the germline V gene. Trimming pared 6 bases from V and 9 bases from J, leaving 12 bases between. The CDR3 loop is CASSSTVRQYF. The CDR3 region has the DNA TGTGCCAGCAGCTCGACAGTTCGGCAGTACTTC.

This sequence joins TRBV28 and TRBJ2-3; D possibly corresponds to TRBD2 (5 bases). Germline V gene sequence: CDR1 MDHEN, CDR2 SYDVKM. V lost 6 bases and J lost 3, with 19 bases in between. This CDR3 comprises 16 residues. Here the CDR3 DNA reads TGTGCCAGCAGGCGCCCCCTGAGGGAAGCGACAGATACGCAGTATTTT. This encodes CASRRPLREATDTQYF. The full variable domain, its missing parts supplied by reference TRBV28 and TRBJ2-3, is DVKVTQSSRYLVKRTGEKVFLECVQDMDHENMFWYRQDPGLGLRLIYFSYDVKMKEKGDIPEGYSVSREKKERFSLILESASTNQTSMYLCASRRPLREATDTQYFGPGTRLTVL.

The chain is built from TRBV19 and TRBJ1-5, with unresolved D. V shed 3 bases and J shed 7 bases, with 16 bases lying between them. The CDR3 has 15 amino acids. From germline, CDR1 is LNHDA and CDR2 SQIVND (reference sequence). CDR3 DNA: TGTGCCAGTAGTATGGTATCAGAGACGGGGCAGCCCCAGCATTTT. Translated, it gives CASSMVSETGQPQHF.

The V gene is TRBV10-3, the J gene TRBJ1-2; D may be TRBD1 (5 bases). The CDR3 covers 12 residues. Germline lookup yields CDR1 ENHRY and CDR2 SYGVKD. Trimming stripped 11 bases from V and 7 bases from J, with 17 bases between. The CDR3 nucleotides are TGTGCCCCCGTGGGGACTCTCTGTGGCTACACCTTC. This translates into CAPVGTLCGYTF.

J is TRBJ2-5 and V is TRBV29-1, with a tentative D call TRBD2 (6 bases). V lost 6 bases, J lost 5 bases, and 19 bases lay in between. The germline V gene has CDR1 SQVTM and CDR2 ANQGSEA. The CDR3 length is 14 residues. CDR3 coding DNA: TGCAGCGTAAGGGTGGGGACTGGCGGGGAGACCCAGTACTTC. Its translation is CSVRVGTGGETQYF.